This TCR beta chain emerged from a study of graft-versus-host responses after intestinal transplantation. Data came from immunoSEQ multiplex PCR; TCRdb stores just in-frame clones and leaves some out. The sample has 120,000 or so clones, roughly 95% seen once. As for this clone: Its antigen is as yet unknown.

CDR3 size: 15 residues. The V and J ends lost 3 bases and 0 bases, in that order; junction bases with no gene match: 2. CDR1 SGDLS and CDR2 YYNGEE come from the germline V gene. This sample comprised unstimulated CD8+ T cells sorted from spleen or lymph node cells, obtained before intestinal transplant. V is TRBV9 and J is TRBJ2-3, with 9 bases aligning to TRBD2. This receptor was identified in a human donor who received an intestinal transplant. The CDR3 DNA reads as TGTGCCAGCAGCGCTAGCGGGACCAGCACAGATACGCAGTATTTT. Amino acid sequence: CASSASGTSTDTQYF.